Below are 23 T cell receptor beta chains sequenced from a single sample in a study of early T cells in non-severe SARS-CoV-2 infection. One entry per CDR3 protein results from TCRdb running MiXCR on the 5' RACE reads. The sample holds approximately 90,000 distinct CDR3 sequences, 9.5% to 15% seen once. Sample: whole blood, taken at baseline. These receptors all come from an adult who was a healthcare worker with PCR-confirmed SARS-CoV-2 infection or an uninfected control (not recorded which).

The chain couples TRBV5-5 to TRBJ2-3; no reliable D call. Germline CDR1 SGHKS, CDR2 YYEKEE (reference sequence). The CDR3 length is 15 residues. Trimming took 1 base from V and 0 from J, leaving 9 bases between them. The CDR3 protein is CASSLFRGSTDTQYF. In DNA, the CDR3 is TGTGCCAGCAGCTTGTTCCGCGGCAGCACAGATACGCAGTATTTT.

This clonotype was recorded a few times. This chain connects TRBV4-2 to TRBJ1-1; 9 bases align to TRBD1. The V and J ends lost 4 bases and 0 bases, in that order; junction bases with no gene match: 9. This CDR3 has 17 amino acids. The germline gives CDR1 LGHNA, CDR2 YNFKEQ. Here the CDR3 reads CASSPRDRGWMNTEAFF. In DNA, the CDR3 is TGTGCCAGCAGCCCCCGTGACAGGGGGTGGATGAACACTGAAGCTTTCTTT.

This clonotype was observed a few times. The J gene is TRBJ1-6, the V gene TRBV12-3 or TRBV12-4; the match to TRBD1 covers 7 bases. V was pared by 6 bases and J by 0 bases, with 5 bases of the junction left unmatched. This CDR3 has 16 amino acids. The CDR3 bases are TGTGCCAGCAGACTACAGGGGAGCTCCTATAATTCACCCCTCCACTTT. It encodes CASRLQGSSYNSPLHF.

This clonotype was detected a few times. The rearrangement links TRBV5-4 to TRBJ2-1; TRBD2 might be the D (5 bases). Trimming took off 2 bases at V and 1 base at J, with 13 bases between the two ends. Germline CDR1 SGHNT, CDR2 YYREEE (reference sequence). The CDR3 has 16 amino acids. CDR3 region: CASSFVRRPSYNEQFF. The CDR3, as DNA: TGTGCCAGCAGCTTCGTCCGGAGGCCTTCCTACAATGAGCAGTTCTTC.

The V and J genes are TRBV7-9 and TRBJ1-5; D is ambiguous. CDR3 length: 13 residues. V lost 1 base and J lost 5, with 6 bases in between. The germline gives CDR1 SEHNR, CDR2 FQNEAQ (reference sequence). CDR3 nucleotides: TGTGCCAGCAGCTTAGGTCCCCATCAGCCCCAGCATTTT. This codes for CASSLGPHQPQHF.

This clonotype has more than one count but fewer than ten. This chain joins TRBV30 and TRBJ1-1; no definite D call. Looked up from germline, CDR1 is GTSNPN and CDR2 is SVGIG (reference sequence). Trimming shortened V by 1 base and J by 1 base, and 4 bases separated the two germline ends. The length of the CDR3 is 12 residues. Written as DNA, the CDR3 is TGTGCCTGGAGTGGTTCGAACACTGAAGCTTTCTTT. This encodes CAWSGSNTEAFF.

The CDR3 nucleotides are TGTGCCAGCTCACCACTTGACAGCGAGAACACTGAAGCTTTCTTT. Translation: CASSPLDSENTEAFF. The chain uses TRBV18 and TRBJ1-1, with a tentative D call TRBD1 (5 bases). CDR1 and CDR2 (germline): KGHSH, LQKENI. CDR3 size: 15 residues. V was pared by 1 base and J by 1 base, with 10 bases between.

In this sample, this clonotype turned up many times. The chain couples TRBV27 to TRBJ1-2, with 9 nucleotides matching TRBD1. V trimming: 4 bases; J trimming: 5 bases; junction bases outside the gene matches: 5. This CDR3 comprises 14 residues. Germline CDR1 MNHEY, CDR2 SMNVEV (reference sequence). This chain's CDR3 is CASSWGQGGYGYTF. The CDR3 DNA reads TGTGCCAGCAGTTGGGGACAGGGAGGGTATGGCTACACCTTC.

V is TRBV7-2 and J is TRBJ2-7; 7 bases align to TRBD2. Per the germline V gene, CDR1 is SGHTA and CDR2 is FQGNSA. The CDR3 contains 13 residues. V lost 5 bases, J lost 4 bases, and 5 bases stayed unmatched. The CDR3 loop reads CASSVGGVYEQYF. The CDR3 region has the DNA TGTGCCAGCAGCGTTGGGGGGGTTTACGAGCAGTACTTC.

This clonotype has more than one count but fewer than ten. V and J are TRBV5-1 and TRBJ2-3, with 7 bases fitting TRBD1. The germline V gene encodes CDR1 SGHRS and CDR2 YFSETQ. V lost 4 bases and J lost 0; bases outside the gene matches: 8. The CDR3 is made up of 16 amino acids. CDR3 in DNA: TGCGCCAGCAGCGCTTTCGGACAGGCGAGCACAGATACGCAGTATTTT. Amino acids: CASSAFGQASTDTQYF. Drawing the rest from reference TRBV5-1 and TRBJ2-3, the complete variable domain is KAGVTQTPRYLIKTRGQQVTLSCSPISGHRSVSWYQQTPGQGLQFLFEYFSETQRNKGNFPGRFSGRQFSNSRSEMNVSTLELGDSALYLCASSAFGQASTDTQYFGPGTRLTVL.

This chain joins TRBV6-5 and TRBJ1-4, with TRBD1 matching over 8 bases. Germline loops: CDR1 MNHEY, CDR2 SVGAGI. V trimming: 6 bases; J trimming: 6 bases; junction bases outside the gene matches: 9. The CDR3 covers 15 residues. The CDR3: CASSLGQGADEKLFF. In DNA form, the CDR3 reads TGTGCCAGCAGCCTTGGGCAGGGGGCCGATGAAAAACTGTTTTTT.

There are many counts of this clonotype. The chain couples TRBV19 to TRBJ2-2; D call uncertain. The CDR3 has 13 residues. Germline V gene data show CDR1 as LNHDA and CDR2 as SQIVND (reference sequence). V was pared by 3 bases and J by 6 bases, with 8 bases between. The CDR3 DNA sequence: TGTGCCAGTAGTATTGAGCGCGCCGGGGAGCTGTTTTTT. Protein: CASSIERAGELFF.

V is TRBV20-1 and J is TRBJ1-5; 10 bases align to TRBD1. Germline trimming cut 6 bases from V and 4 bases from J; bases unmatched to any gene: 3. The CDR3 extends over 13 amino acids. CDR1 is DFQATT, CDR2 SNEGSKA, per germline (reference sequence). CDR3 protein: CSALDRGNQPQHF. The CDR3 DNA reads as TGCAGTGCCCTGGACAGGGGGAATCAGCCCCAGCATTTT.

The V and J genes are TRBV7-2 and TRBJ2-1, with unresolved D. The CDR3 contains 11 residues. Trimming removed 5 bases at V and 9 bases at J, with 8 bases between. CDR1 is SGHTA and CDR2 is FQGNSA in the germline V gene. The CDR3 sequence is CASSPILEQFF. CDR3 nucleotides: TGTGCCAGCAGCCCCATACTTGAGCAGTTCTTC.

In its sample, this clonotype was seen once. The V and J genes are TRBV7-2 and TRBJ2-7; D may be TRBD1 or TRBD2 (5 bases each). This CDR3 is built from 16 residues. Trimming shortened V by 1 base and J by 0 bases, and 13 bases separated the two germline ends. Germline V gives CDR1 SGHTA, CDR2 FQGNSA. CDR3 coding DNA: TGTGCCAGCAGCTTAGAAGGGACCTCGGGCTCCTACGAGCAGTACTTC. It yields the protein CASSLEGTSGSYEQYF.

A single count supports this clonotype. This chain links TRBV2 with TRBJ2-1; D is undetermined. V shed 3 bases and J shed 0 bases, with 9 bases lying between them. Germline loops: CDR1 SNHLY, CDR2 FYNNEI. CDR3 length: 15 amino acids. The DNA of the CDR3 is TGTGCCAGCAGTGAGAGGCAGAGCTCCTACAATGAGCAGTTCTTC. Protein: CASSERQSSYNEQFF.

There are many counts of this clonotype. The rearrangement joins TRBV20-1 to TRBJ2-1; the D gene is possibly TRBD1 (5 bases). V shed 5 bases and J shed 2 bases, with 19 bases lying between them. Per the germline V gene, CDR1 is DFQATT and CDR2 is SNEGSKA (reference sequence). CDR3 size: 16 residues. For the CDR3, the DNA is TGCAGTGCTGACGCCCCAAGTGGGGCCACCTACAATGAGCAGTTCTTC. It encodes CSADAPSGATYNEQFF.

The genes are TRBV7-9 and TRBJ2-3; 9 bases match TRBD2. Looked up from germline, CDR1 is SEHNR and CDR2 is FQNEAQ (reference sequence). V was clipped by 0 bases and J by 5 bases; unmatched bases: 6. The length of the CDR3 is 16 residues. The CDR3 is CASSLAMASGIDTQYF. CDR3 nucleotide sequence: TGTGCCAGCAGCTTAGCGATGGCTAGCGGGATAGATACGCAGTATTTT.

This clonotype was observed a handful of times. The V and J genes are TRBV19 and TRBJ2-3; D is possibly TRBD1 (5 bases). Germline CDR1 LNHDA, CDR2 SQIVND (reference sequence). The length of the CDR3 is 14 residues. V was cut by 8 bases and J by 8 bases, with 20 bases left in between. The DNA for the CDR3 is TGTGCCAGTTCCAATCCAGGGAAGCGCGTTACGCAGTATTTT. Translation: CASSNPGKRVTQYF.

This clonotype occurred a few times. The V and J genes are TRBV5-4 and TRBJ1-2, with a tentative D call TRBD1 (6 bases). The CDR3 is 18 residues long. The V end was cut by 1 base, the J end by 2 bases, with 21 bases between. Germline CDR1 and CDR2: SGHNT and YYREEE (reference sequence). CDR3 region: CASSLPGAGVRINYGYTF. CDR3 bases: TGTGCCAGCAGCTTGCCTGGGGCAGGGGTAAGGATAAACTATGGCTACACCTTC.

The gene calls are TRBV6-4 and TRBJ2-1, with TRBD2 as a possible D gene (5 bases). The length of the CDR3 is 17 residues. Germline CDR1 reads MRHNA; CDR2 reads SNTAGT. V was cut by 2 bases and J by 8 bases, with 22 bases left in between. The CDR3 sequence: CASSDPFERDKADEQFF. The CDR3 nucleotides read TGTGCCAGCAGTGACCCTTTTGAGAGGGATAAAGCCGATGAGCAGTTCTTC.

This clonotype was counted many times. The chain carries TRBV6-6 and TRBJ2-2; D gene ambiguous. Between the trimmed V and J ends, which lost 0 bases and 0 bases, there was a span of 8 bases. Germline assignment: CDR1 MNHNY and CDR2 SVGAGI (reference sequence). This CDR3 is built from 16 residues. For the CDR3, the DNA is TGTGCCAGCAGTTACTCTCGCCGGTCGAACACCGGGGAGCTGTTTTTT. Translation gives CASSYSRRSNTGELFF.

This clonotype was counted between two and nine times. The chain links TRBV28 to TRBJ2-2; D tentatively fits TRBD1 or TRBD2 (5 bases each). Trimming shortened V by 6 bases and J by 9 bases, and 14 bases separated the two germline ends. The CDR3 totals 13 residues. Germline V gives CDR1 MDHEN, CDR2 SYDVKM. CDR3 in DNA: TGTGCCAGCAGGGACTCAGGGATCCGGGAGCTGTTTTTT. This gives the protein CASRDSGIRELFF.